A selection of T cell receptor beta chains follows, all from one sample in a study of cytomegalovirus exposure and HLA in healthy donors. This table comes from immunoSEQ multiplex PCR, and its TCRdb copy is limited to in-frame clones, with some not included. Altogether under 200,000 clones are present, about 78% being singletons, with the ten largest covering around 6%. The sequenced sample was PBMCs. Receptors originate from a man aged 40-50 years in good health and CMV-seronegative. CDR3s include the opening cysteine and the closing phenylalanine or tryptophan. Fields, in order: D gene, clone size, V gene, J gene, CDR3 protein, CDR3 DNA. D genes are given only for firm matches. Clone sizes are given selectively: once, few, many, or a class where the clone is expanded.

NA	NA	TRBV6-5	TRBJ1-1	CASSRGTEAFF	TGTGCCAGCAGTCGGGGAACTGAAGCTTTCTTT
NA	NA	TRBV7-3	TRBJ2-2	CASSLLRDPGELFF	TGTGCCAGCAGCTTACTCAGGGATCCCGGGGAGCTGTTTTTT
NA	NA	TRBV19	TRBJ2-2	CASSWAQVNTGELFF	TGTGCCAGTAGTTGGGCCCAAGTGAACACCGGGGAGCTGTTTTTT
NA	NA	TRBV30	TRBJ2-7	CAWSVEQGRVYEQYF	TGTGCCTGGAGTGTCGAGCAGGGAAGGGTCTACGAGCAGTACTTC
NA	NA	TRBV7-9	TRBJ2-7	CASSLRTMIIYEQYF	TGTGCCAGCAGCCTTAGGACAATGATCATCTACGAGCAGTACTTC
TRBD1	NA	TRBV7-8	TRBJ2-7	CASSFQTGSSYEQYF	TGTGCCAGCAGCTTTCAGACAGGGAGCTCCTACGAGCAGTACTTC
NA	few	TRBV14	TRBJ1-4	CASSHMAVQEKLFF	TGTGCCAGCAGCCATATGGCGGTGCAAGAAAAACTGTTTTTT
NA	NA	TRBV7-9	TRBJ1-4	CASSSDRATNEKLFF	TGTGCCAGCAGCTCCGACCGGGCAACTAATGAAAAACTGTTTTTT
NA	NA	TRBV27	TRBJ2-7	CASSDTMSSYEQYF	TGTGCCAGCTCAGACACAATGAGCTCCTACGAGCAGTACTTC
TRBD1	NA	TRBV5-4	TRBJ2-2	CASSRTGMAGELFF	TGTGCCAGCAGCCGGACAGGGATGGCCGGGGAGCTGTTTTTT
TRBD2	NA	TRBV5-4	TRBJ2-5	CASSGRAEQETQYF	TGTGCCAGCAGTGGGAGGGCAGAGCAAGAGACCCAGTACTTC
NA	NA	TRBV5-1	TRBJ2-1	CASSLRAGSSYNEQFF	TGCGCCAGCAGCTTGCGGGCGGGGAGCTCCTACAATGAGCAGTTCTTC
NA	NA	TRBV27	TRBJ2-3	CASRSTGSSDTQYF	TGTGCCAGCAGATCTACAGGAAGCAGCGATACGCAGTATTTT
TRBD2	NA	TRBV7-3	TRBJ2-3	CASSKTSGIDTQYF	TGTGCCAGCAGCAAGACTAGCGGGATTGATACGCAGTATTTT
NA	NA	TRBV30	TRBJ1-2	CAWVANLVGSGGYTF	TGTGCCTGGGTAGCCAACTTGGTCGGGTCGGGTGGCTACACCTTC
TRBD1	NA	TRBV29-1	TRBJ2-7	CSVVGTGAYEQYF	TGCAGCGTTGTAGGGACAGGGGCCTACGAGCAGTACTTC
NA	NA	TRBV9	TRBJ1-1	CASSVGGAAEAFF	TGTGCCAGCAGCGTCGGGGGGGCTGCTGAAGCTTTCTTT
NA	NA	TRBV10-3	TRBJ2-1	CAISEGQGSYNEQFF	TGTGCCATCAGTGAAGGCCAGGGGTCCTACAATGAGCAGTTCTTC
TRBD1	few	TRBV30	TRBJ2-3	CAWSVGQGNADTQYF	TGTGCCTGGAGTGTGGGACAGGGTAACGCAGATACGCAGTATTTT
TRBD1	NA	TRBV2	TRBJ1-4	CATASDRGVAKLFF	TGTGCCACCGCCTCAGACAGGGGGGTGGCAAAACTGTTTTTT
NA	NA	TRBV13	TRBJ1-2	CASSSRGEGLRGYTF	TGTGCCAGCAGCTCCCGGGGGGAGGGCCTGCGCGGCTACACCTTC
TRBD2	NA	TRBV2	TRBJ2-2	CASSGRTSGGPSNTGELFF	TGTGCCAGCAGTGGCCGGACTAGCGGGGGGCCCTCGAACACCGGGGAGCTGTTTTTT
TRBD1	NA	TRBV27	TRBJ1-1	CASSFRQGRTMNTEAFF	TGTGCCAGCAGTTTCCGACAGGGGAGGACCATGAACACTGAAGCTTTCTTT
TRBD1	NA	TRBV2	TRBJ1-5	CASKTGSTGNQPQHF	TGTGCCAGCAAGACAGGGAGTACGGGCAATCAGCCCCAGCATTTT
NA	NA	TRBV6-1	TRBJ1-1	CASMGGGYTEAFF	TGTGCCAGCATGGGCGGAGGGTACACTGAAGCTTTCTTT
TRBD1	NA	TRBV4-2	TRBJ2-7	CASSLNPTGGAYEQYF	TGTGCCAGCAGCCTTAACCCGACAGGGGGTGCCTACGAGCAGTACTTC
TRBD1	NA	TRBV2	TRBJ1-1	CASRRTGANTEAFF	TGTGCCAGCAGACGGACAGGCGCGAACACTGAAGCTTTCTTT
TRBD2	NA	TRBV25-1	TRBJ2-4	CASRAAGGAKNIQYF	TGTGCCAGCAGGGCGGCGGGGGGTGCCAAAAACATTCAGTACTTC
TRBD1	NA	TRBV5-8	TRBJ2-4	CASSSGQGRGYENIQYF	TGTGCCAGCAGCTCTGGACAGGGACGTGGGTACGAAAACATTCAGTACTTC
TRBD2	NA	TRBV4-3	TRBJ2-2	CASSQEAPLAGGFNTGELFF	TGCGCCAGCAGCCAAGAGGCCCCTCTAGCGGGGGGGTTCAACACCGGGGAGCTGTTTTTT
NA	once	TRBV6-5	TRBJ1-1	CASTSDTTEAFF	TGTGCCAGCACTTCCGACACTACTGAAGCTTTCTTT
TRBD2	NA	TRBV18	TRBJ2-1	CASSRGETYNEQFF	TGTGCCAGCTCGCGGGGGGAGACCTACAATGAGCAGTTCTTC
NA	few	TRBV9	TRBJ1-5	CASSVSSGGNQPQHF	TGTGCCAGCAGCGTATCAAGTGGAGGCAATCAGCCCCAGCATTTT
TRBD1	NA	TRBV19	TRBJ1-2	CASSHRDRSIYGYTF	TGTGCCAGTAGCCACCGGGACAGAAGTATCTATGGCTACACCTTC
TRBD2	NA	TRBV10-3	TRBJ2-7	CAISAGRGTYEQYF	TGTGCCATCAGTGCCGGGAGGGGAACCTACGAGCAGTACTTC
TRBD1	NA	TRBV30	TRBJ1-4	CAWSAWTGGNEKLFF	TGTGCCTGGAGTGCCTGGACAGGGGGTAATGAAAAACTGTTTTTT
TRBD1	NA	TRBV5-4	TRBJ2-2	CASSSRDRGTTGELFF	TGTGCCAGCAGCTCAAGGGACAGGGGGACCACCGGGGAGCTGTTTTTT
NA	NA	TRBV7-3	TRBJ2-2	CASSSQRGSNTGELFF	TGTGCCAGCAGCTCCCAAAGAGGGTCGAACACCGGGGAGCTGTTTTTT
NA	NA	TRBV11-2	TRBJ1-4	CASSPEARPLEKLFF	TGTGCCAGCAGCCCGGAGGCCAGACCTTTAGAAAAACTGTTTTTT
NA	NA	TRBV30	TRBJ2-5	CAWSRGVETQYF	TGTGCCTGGAGCCGCGGAGTGGAGACCCAGTACTTC
TRBD2	NA	TRBV9	TRBJ2-3	CASSVSGVSTDTQYF	TGTGCCAGCAGCGTTAGCGGGGTTAGCACAGATACGCAGTATTTT
TRBD1	NA	TRBV19	TRBJ2-3	CASSPTGQGPDTQYF	TGTGCCAGTAGTCCGACGGGACAGGGTCCCGATACGCAGTATTTT
TRBD2	NA	TRBV19	TRBJ2-7	CASSIRGLSDSGRAPYEQYF	TGTGCCAGTAGTATAAGAGGGCTCAGTGATAGCGGGAGGGCCCCCTACGAGCAGTACTTC
NA	once	TRBV7-2	TRBJ2-7	CASSRTTYEQYF	TGTGCCAGCAGCCGTACTACCTACGAGCAGTACTTC
TRBD1	NA	TRBV19	TRBJ2-7	CASSFASGQGYEQYF	TGTGCCAGTAGTTTCGCGTCGGGACAGGGTTACGAGCAGTACTTC
NA	NA	TRBV20-1	TRBJ2-1	CSARESEEQFF	TGCAGTGCTAGAGAGTCGGAGGAGCAGTTCTTC
TRBD2	NA	TRBV9	TRBJ2-1	CASSARLATTGEQFF	TGTGCCAGCAGTGCGCGACTAGCGACTACAGGTGAGCAGTTCTTC
TRBD1	NA	TRBV18	TRBJ1-3	CASSPGTARNTIYF	TGTGCCAGCTCACCGGGGACAGCCAGAAACACCATATATTTT
TRBD2	NA	TRBV6-5	TRBJ2-7	CASSYATSGAYEQYF	TGTGCCAGCAGTTACGCGACTAGCGGAGCCTACGAGCAGTACTTC
NA	NA	TRBV6-1	TRBJ1-3	CASSEGPWAGNTIYF	TGTGCCAGCAGTGAAGGCCCCTGGGCCGGAAACACCATATATTTT
NA	NA	TRBV10-1	TRBJ1-2	CASSAATDNGYTF	TGCGCCAGCAGTGCCGCGACAGATAATGGCTACACCTTC
NA	NA	TRBV5-4	TRBJ1-2	CASSAFGVEYYGYTF	TGTGCCAGCAGCGCTTTCGGGGTCGAGTACTATGGCTACACCTTC
TRBD1	NA	TRBV29-1	TRBJ1-1	CSFRTGMNTEAFF	TGCAGCTTCCGGACAGGGATGAACACTGAAGCTTTCTTT